This T cell receptor (beta chain) is drawn from a study of brain metastases from non-small cell lung cancer. Study results and caveats: Metastases had sparse T cells but largely shared repertoires with primaries. Fewer infiltrating T cells were found in brain metastases than primaries. Expanded T-cell clones appeared in approximately 64% of brain metastases over primaries.

On this clone: Its antigen is unknown.

CDR1 is MNHEY and CDR2 is SVGEGT in the germline V gene. V was shortened by 4 bases and J by 2 bases, with 9 bases between the two germline ends. This CDR3 has 14 residues. TCRdb keeps only in-frame clones here, not all; method: immunoSEQ multiplex PCR. The repertoire holds roughly 430 clones, with around 80% as singletons. This receptor was identified in a donor over 35 with non-small cell lung cancer. Material: tissue from a brain metastasis. V is TRBV6-2 or TRBV6-3 and J is TRBJ2-1; a weak D match, TRBD2 (5 bases). CDR3 sequence: CASSSGITYNEQFF. In DNA form, the CDR3 reads TGTGCCAGCAGTTCCGGGATTACCTACAATGAGCAGTTCTTC.